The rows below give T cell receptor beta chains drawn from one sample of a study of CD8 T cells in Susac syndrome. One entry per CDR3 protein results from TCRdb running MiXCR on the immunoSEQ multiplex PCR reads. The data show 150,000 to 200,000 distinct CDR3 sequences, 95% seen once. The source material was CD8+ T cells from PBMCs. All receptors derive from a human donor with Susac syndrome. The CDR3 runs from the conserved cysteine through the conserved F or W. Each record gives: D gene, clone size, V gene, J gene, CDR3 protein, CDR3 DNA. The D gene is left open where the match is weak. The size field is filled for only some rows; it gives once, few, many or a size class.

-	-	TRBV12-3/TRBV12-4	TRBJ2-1	CASRPLQVSSYNEQFF	TGTGCCAGCAGGCCCCTACAGGTTAGCTCCTACAATGAGCAGTTCTTC
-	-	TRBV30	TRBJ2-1	CARRESPYNEQFF	TGTGCAAGAAGGGAGTCCCCCTACAATGAGCAGTTCTTC
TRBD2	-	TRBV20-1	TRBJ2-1	CSARKAGRLYNEQFF	TGCAGTGCTAGGAAAGCGGGAAGGCTATACAATGAGCAGTTCTTC
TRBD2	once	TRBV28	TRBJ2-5	CASSFGLAGVTQYF	TGTGCCAGCAGTTTTGGACTAGCGGGAGTTACCCAGTACTTC
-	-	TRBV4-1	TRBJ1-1	CASSRPTRAGDTEAFF	TGCGCCAGCAGCCGCCCAACCAGGGCAGGAGACACTGAAGCTTTCTTT
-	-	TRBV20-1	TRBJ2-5	CSALYDSQETQYF	TGCAGTGCTCTCTACGACTCACAAGAGACCCAGTACTTC
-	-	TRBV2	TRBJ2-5	CASSDGGREYQETQYF	TGTGCCAGCAGTGACGGAGGACGGGAGTACCAAGAGACCCAGTACTTC
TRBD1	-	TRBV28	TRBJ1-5	CASSRSRTGNQPQHF	TGTGCCAGCAGCCGATCTCGGACAGGGAATCAGCCCCAGCATTTT
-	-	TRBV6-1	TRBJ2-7	CASSEAGQYEQYF	TGTGCCAGCAGTGAAGCAGGCCAATACGAGCAGTACTTC
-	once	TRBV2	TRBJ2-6	CASSAWVQGPSGANVLTF	TGTGCCAGCAGTGCTTGGGTCCAAGGGCCCTCTGGGGCCAACGTCCTGACTTTC
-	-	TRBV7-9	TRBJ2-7	CASSKPPGFGQYF	TGTGCCAGCAGCAAGCCCCCAGGGTTTGGGCAGTACTTC